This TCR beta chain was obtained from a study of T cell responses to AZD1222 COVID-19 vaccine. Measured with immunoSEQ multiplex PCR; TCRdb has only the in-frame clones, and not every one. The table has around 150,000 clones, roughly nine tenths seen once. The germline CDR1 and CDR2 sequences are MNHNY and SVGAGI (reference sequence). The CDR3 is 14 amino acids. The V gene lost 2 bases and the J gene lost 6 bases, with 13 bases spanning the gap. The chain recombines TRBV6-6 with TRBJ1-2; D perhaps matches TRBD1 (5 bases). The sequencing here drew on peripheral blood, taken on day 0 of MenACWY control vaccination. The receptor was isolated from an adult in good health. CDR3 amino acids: CASSYTGTADGYTF. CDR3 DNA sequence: TGTGCCAGCAGTTACACGGGGACGGCTGATGGCTACACCTTC.